The 21 T cell receptor beta chains below come from one sample, sequenced in a study of human T cells and chemical hapten exposure. TCRdb re-analysed the 5' RACE reads in MiXCR, keeping a single row per CDR3 protein. Here the sample spans 110,000 or so distinct CDR3 sequences, more than 15% being singletons. Unfractionated whole blood served as the source for total RNA extraction. The receptors were gathered from a human donor in good health.

The chain links TRBV12-3 or TRBV12-4 to TRBJ1-4, with D perhaps matching TRBD1 (6 bases). V shed 5 bases and J shed 4 bases, with 14 bases lying between them. CDR3 size: 15 residues. CDR3 in DNA: TGTGCCAGCAGTCCTCAACAGGGTTATAATGAAAAACTGTTTTTT. Translated, it gives CASSPQQGYNEKLFF.

This clonotype appeared a few times. The chain carries TRBV27 and TRBJ2-7; 7 bases line up with TRBD1. Germline CDR1 reads MNHEY; CDR2 reads SMNVEV (reference sequence). With V trimmed by 5 bases and J by 2 bases, 6 bases remained unmatched. This CDR3 contains 14 residues. CDR3 in amino acids: CASSSYRGPYEQYF. The CDR3 DNA is TGTGCCAGCAGTAGCTACAGGGGCCCCTACGAGCAGTACTTC.

This clonotype was found a few times. The rearrangement joins TRBV12-3 or TRBV12-4 to TRBJ1-5; the match to TRBD1 covers 8 bases. The CDR3 covers 13 residues. V lost 2 bases, J lost 9 bases, and 3 bases stayed unmatched. The CDR3 here is CASSLRGTGPQHF. In nucleotides, the CDR3 is TGTGCCAGCAGTTTAAGGGGGACAGGGCCCCAGCATTTT.

The rearrangement uses TRBV19 and TRBJ2-5; TRBD1 aligns across 10 bases. CDR3 length: 13 amino acids. J gave up 5 bases and V 8 bases, and 5 bases lay outside the gene matches. CDR1 is LNHDA, CDR2 SQIVND, per germline (reference sequence). The CDR3 is CASSTGGLETQYF. In nucleotides, the CDR3 is TGTGCCAGTTCGACAGGGGGCTTGGAGACCCAGTACTTC.

The CDR3 DNA follows: TGTGCCAGCAGCCTCCAAGGCGGGGCGTCAGGGGCCAACGTCCTGACTTTC. Encoded protein: CASSLQGGASGANVLTF. The J gene is TRBJ2-6, the V gene TRBV14, with D possibly TRBD2 on 6 matching bases. The CDR3 consists of 17 residues. Germline V lookup: CDR1 SGHDN, CDR2 FVKESK. V gave up 4 bases and J gave up 4 bases, with 17 bases separating them.

This clonotype was seen more than once but under ten times. The chain joins TRBV6-1 to TRBJ2-7; TRBD1 matches at 9 bases. With V trimmed by 7 bases and J by 0 bases, 13 bases remained unmatched. The CDR3 consists of 17 residues. The germline gives CDR1 MNHNS, CDR2 SASEGT. DNA for the CDR3: TGTGCCAGCATCCGGGACAGGGCCTTTCTTAGCTCCTACGAGCAGTACTTC. It is translated as CASIRDRAFLSSYEQYF.

The genes are TRBV2 and TRBJ1-5; D unresolved. Germline lookup yields CDR1 SNHLY and CDR2 FYNNEI. Trimming took off 5 bases at V and 5 bases at J, with 13 bases between the two ends. This CDR3 comprises 14 residues. As DNA, the CDR3 is TGTGCCAGCAGTTCCGCGGGTCGATATCAGCCCCAGCATTTT. Protein product: CASSSAGRYQPQHF. The entire variable domain, with the rest obtained from reference TRBV2 and TRBJ1-5, is as follows: EPEVTQTPSHQVTQMGQEVILRCVPISNHLYFYWYRQILGQKVEFLVSFYNNEISEKSEIFDDQFSVERPDGSNFTLKIRSTKLEDSAMYFCASSSAGRYQPQHFGDGTRLSIL.

The chain links TRBV7-9 to TRBJ1-5; D gene ambiguous. The V and J ends lost 1 base and 0 bases respectively, with 7 bases between them. The CDR3 covers 15 residues. Germline lookup yields CDR1 SEHNR and CDR2 FQNEAQ (reference sequence). CDR3 residues: CASSLDGHSNQPQHF. Here the CDR3 DNA reads TGTGCCAGCAGCTTAGACGGGCATAGCAATCAGCCCCAGCATTTT.

As to this clonotype: The junction and the germline gene differ at one end; a read error may be behind it. The chain is built from TRBV7-7 and TRBJ2-3; the match to TRBD2 covers 10 bases. CDR3 length: 15 residues. Germline V gene data show CDR1 as SSHAT and CDR2 as FNYEAQ (reference sequence). The CDR3 DNA reads TGTGCTAGCAGCCCGGGACTAGCGCGCACAGATACGCAGTATTTT. Translating gives CASSPGLARTDTQYF. Variable domain in full (rest from reference TRBV7-7 and TRBJ2-3): GAGVSQSPRYKVTKRGQDVTLRCDPISSHATLYWYQQALGQGPEFLTYFNYEAQPDKSGLPSDRFSAERPEGSISTLTIQRTEQRDSAMYRCASSPGLARTDTQYFGPGTRLTVL.

Worth noting for this clonotype: One end of the junction does not line up with germline, which may come from a read error. This rearrangement joins TRBV28 to TRBJ1-2, with D tentatively TRBD1 (5 bases). This CDR3 is built from 12 residues. Germline V gene data show CDR1 as MDHEN and CDR2 as SYDVKM. CDR3 coding DNA: TGTGCCAGCAGCCAAGGGCCAGGGTCCCTTAACTTC. Translating it yields CASSQGPGSLNF.

The genes are TRBV12-3 or TRBV12-4 and TRBJ2-5; perhaps TRBD1 as D (6 bases). The V and J ends lost 6 bases and 3 bases respectively, with 20 bases between them. The CDR3 is 16 amino acids. The CDR3 DNA reads TGTGCCAGCAGAGCCTCAGGGGCCCCCGGGGAAGAGACCCAGTACTTC. It encodes CASRASGAPGEETQYF.

This clonotype was detected a few times. The V and J genes are TRBV5-4 and TRBJ2-5; the D gene is possibly TRBD1 (5 bases). The CDR3 sequence is 15 residues long. V was trimmed by 4 bases and J by 2 bases, leaving 15 bases between them. Germline values: CDR1 SGHNT, CDR2 YYREEE (reference sequence). The chain's CDR3 is CASSPRQSPQETQYF. Written as DNA, the CDR3 is TGTGCCAGCAGCCCCAGACAGTCCCCACAAGAGACCCAGTACTTC.

This clonotype appeared a few times. V is TRBV5-1 and J is TRBJ2-3, with D uncertain. V was trimmed by 4 bases and J by 3 bases, leaving 21 bases between them. Germline V gene sequence: CDR1 SGHRS, CDR2 YFSETQ. The CDR3 contains 17 residues. The CDR3 reads CASSPLPRAPNTDTQYF. The CDR3 region has the DNA TGCGCCAGCAGCCCTCTGCCCCGGGCCCCCAATACAGATACGCAGTATTTT.

This rearrangement joins TRBV7-8 to TRBJ2-3, with 9 positions matching TRBD1. Germline CDR1 SGHVS, CDR2 FQNEAQ. With 3 bases clipped from V and 9 bases from J, the junction kept 7 bases outside the gene matches. The CDR3 contains 14 residues. The CDR3 sequence is CASSFAQGAGTQYF. The CDR3 nucleotides read TGTGCCAGCAGCTTCGCACAGGGGGCAGGGACGCAGTATTTT.

This clonotype turned up a few times. J is TRBJ1-1 and V is TRBV6-1; 8 bases are a match to TRBD1. With V trimmed by 3 bases and J by 1 base, 1 base remained unmatched. This CDR3 contains 14 residues. Germline-derived CDR1 and CDR2 are MNHNS and SASEGT. CDR3 in amino acids: CASSEGQENTEAFF. CDR3 sequence (DNA): TGTGCCAGCAGTGAGGGACAGGAGAACACTGAAGCTTTCTTT.

This clonotype was detected only a few times. The CDR3 DNA reads as TGTGCCAGCAGCTCTCCCGTCCGGTACAATGAGCAGTTCTTC. It translates to CASSSPVRYNEQFF. The V gene is TRBV11-1, the J gene TRBJ2-1, with no clear D. V shed 4 bases and J shed 4 bases, with 11 bases lying between them. The CDR3 contains 14 residues. CDR1 is SGHAT, CDR2 FQDESV, per germline (reference sequence).

The chain carries TRBV20-1 and TRBJ1-5; D unresolved. Trimming took 3 bases from V and 2 from J, leaving 11 bases between them. The CDR3 runs 14 residues. Germline lookup yields CDR1 DFQATT and CDR2 SNEGSKA (reference sequence). CDR3 protein: CSASRGWGNQPQHF. CDR3 DNA sequence: TGCAGTGCTAGTCGGGGTTGGGGCAATCAGCCCCAGCATTTT.

This sequence joins TRBV18 and TRBJ1-1; D is possibly TRBD1 (5 bases). Per the germline V gene, CDR1 is KGHSH and CDR2 is LQKENI. V was shortened by 2 bases and J by 1 base, with 8 bases between the two germline ends. The CDR3 sequence is 14 residues long. CDR3 nucleotide sequence: TGTGCCAGCTCACCAGGGAGGGGGAACACTGAAGCTTTCTTT. Translated: CASSPGRGNTEAFF.

The chain has TRBV30 and TRBJ1-6; D not resolved. CDR1 and CDR2 from the germline V gene are GTSNPN and SVGIG (reference sequence). This CDR3 comprises 11 residues. The V end lost 2 bases, the J end lost 7 bases, and 3 bases lay between the germline ends. The CDR3 loop reads CAWSTNSPLHF. CDR3 nucleotide sequence: TGTGCCTGGAGTACAAATTCACCCCTCCACTTT.

This clonotype was seen a handful of times. This chain links TRBV27 with TRBJ1-2; D is undetermined. There are 12 residues in the CDR3. CDR1 MNHEY and CDR2 SMNVEV come from the germline V gene (reference sequence). With 5 bases removed from V and 5 bases from J, the gap between germline ends came to 9 bases. CDR3: CASSPLGYGYTF. The CDR3, as DNA: TGTGCCAGCAGTCCTTTAGGTTATGGCTACACCTTC.

This clonotype showed up just a few times. This rearrangement joins TRBV2 to TRBJ1-2, with D possibly being TRBD1 (5 bases). The CDR3 loop spans 15 amino acids. Per germline, CDR1 SNHLY and CDR2 FYNNEI. Trimming removed 2 bases at V and 0 bases at J, with 10 bases between. CDR3 sequence (DNA): TGTGCCAGCAGTGAAATCGGGGGAGCTAACTATGGCTACACCTTC. It specifies CASSEIGGANYGYTF.